The 18 T cell receptor beta chains presented below share a single source sample, sequenced in a study of T cell clones after liver transplantation. Libraries were prepared by immunoSEQ multiplex PCR; TCRdb keeps only in-frame clonotypes and omits some of them. The data show tens of thousands of clones, roughly 80% seen once. The material was CD4+ T cells from blood, obtained 12 months after liver transplant. The receptors here all came from a human patient who received a liver transplant. Part of the T cell pool may stem from the graft donor.

V usage is TRBV5-1 and J usage is TRBJ2-2; perhaps TRBD1 as D (5 bases). Germline CDR1 is SGHRS and CDR2 is YFSETQ. The V end lost 0 bases, the J end lost 8 bases, and 8 bases lay between the germline ends. The CDR3 consists of 13 residues. The CDR3, as DNA: TGCGCCAGCAGCTTGGTAACAGGAGGGGAGCTGTTTTTT. Its protein product is CASSLVTGGELFF. The entire variable domain, with the rest obtained from reference TRBV5-1 and TRBJ2-2, is as follows: KAGVTQTPRYLIKTRGQQVTLSCSPISGHRSVSWYQQTPGQGLQFLFEYFSETQRNKGNFPGRFSGRQFSNSRSEMNVSTLELGDSALYLCASSLVTGGELFFGEGSRLTVL.

The chain uses TRBV14 and TRBJ2-5; D call uncertain. There are 15 residues in the CDR3. Germline V lookup: CDR1 SGHDN, CDR2 FVKESK. Trimming removed 2 bases at V and 4 bases at J, with 14 bases between. CDR3 DNA sequence: TGTGCCAGCAGCCAATGGGATAGCAGTCCAGAGACCCAGTACTTC. It specifies CASSQWDSSPETQYF. Full variable domain (missing parts from reference TRBV14 and TRBJ2-5): EAGVTQFPSHSVIEKGQTVTLRCDPISGHDNLYWYRRVMGKEIKFLLHFVKESKQDESGMPNNRFLAERTGGTYSTLKVQPAELEDSGVYFCASSQWDSSPETQYFGPGTRLLVL.

This clone was counted only a few times. This chain connects TRBV6-5 to TRBJ2-7; D is possibly TRBD2 (6 bases). With 6 bases removed from V and 2 bases from J, the gap between germline ends came to 17 bases. The CDR3 covers 15 residues. Germline V gene sequence: CDR1 MNHEY, CDR2 SVGAGI. The CDR3 here is CASSQGGNWAYEQYF. CDR3 DNA: TGTGCCAGCAGCCAAGGCGGGAATTGGGCCTACGAGCAGTACTTC.

J is TRBJ2-7 and V is TRBV10-3; D is possibly TRBD1 (7 bases). The V end lost 4 bases, the J end lost 2 bases, and 12 bases lay between the germline ends. The germline CDR1 and CDR2 sequences are ENHRY and SYGVKD. The CDR3 consists of 14 residues. In nucleotides, the CDR3 is TGTGCCATCAGTGTTGGCAGGGGGGCCTACGAGCAGTACTTC. Translating gives CAISVGRGAYEQYF.

The rearrangement joins TRBV18 to TRBJ2-2, with D hard to call. The V end was cut by 0 bases, the J end by 5 bases, with 10 bases between. The CDR3 contains 15 residues. CDR1 and CDR2 from the germline V gene are KGHSH and LQKENI. The CDR3 DNA sequence: TGTGCCAGCTCACCACCGGGTCAGCAGACCGGGGAGCTGTTTTTT. This encodes CASSPPGQQTGELFF.

The V call is TRBV19, the J call TRBJ1-1; D may be TRBD1 (5 bases). V was pared by 1 base and J by 5 bases, with 11 bases between. The CDR3 sequence is 14 residues long. Looked up from germline, CDR1 is LNHDA and CDR2 is SQIVND (reference sequence). In nucleotides, the CDR3 is TGTGCCAGTAGTATAGGACAGTTAGGAACTGAAGCTTTCTTT. It is translated as CASSIGQLGTEAFF.

The V call is TRBV6-6, the J call TRBJ2-7, with D unresolved. CDR1 and CDR2 from the germline V gene are MNHNY and SVGAGI (reference sequence). Trimming took off 5 bases at V and 2 bases at J, with 7 bases between the two ends. The CDR3 is 12 amino acids. This chain's CDR3 is CASSPVTYEQYF. The DNA of the CDR3 is TGTGCCAGCAGTCCCGTAACCTACGAGCAGTACTTC.

The chain employs TRBV15 and TRBJ1-2; 10 nucleotides line up with TRBD1. Trimming removed 0 bases from V and 5 bases from J; junction bases left unmatched: 6. Per germline, CDR1 LNHNV and CDR2 YYDKDF (reference sequence). This CDR3 region has 16 residues. The CDR3 sequence: CATSRDFGTGDYGYTF. The CDR3 bases are TGTGCCACCAGCAGAGATTTCGGGACAGGGGATTATGGCTACACCTTC.

The rearrangement joins TRBV5-1 to TRBJ1-1; 11 positions match TRBD1. Per germline, CDR1 SGHRS and CDR2 YFSETQ. The V and J ends lost 2 bases and 5 bases, in that order; junction bases with no gene match: 5. The CDR3 is made up of 15 amino acids. The CDR3, as DNA: TGCGCCAGCAGCTTCCCCGGGACAGGGGGGACTGAAGCTTTCTTT. It is translated as CASSFPGTGGTEAFF.

This clone was recorded a few times. The CDR3 nucleotides are TGTGCCAGCGGACACTACGAGCAGTACTTC. This codes for CASGHYEQYF. The rearrangement links TRBV28 to TRBJ2-7, with D maybe TRBD1 (5 bases). Germline assignment: CDR1 MDHEN and CDR2 SYDVKM. CDR3 length equals 10 residues. The germline V and J ends were trimmed by 8 bases and 3 bases, with 5 bases remaining between them.

J is TRBJ1-2 and V is TRBV28; no clear D. Looked up from germline, CDR1 is MDHEN and CDR2 is SYDVKM. CDR3 length equals 12 residues. Between the trimmed V and J ends, which lost 7 bases and 1 base, there was a span of 7 bases. In DNA form, the CDR3 reads TGTGCCAGCAAACTCCTTAACTATGGCTACACCTTC. Amino acid sequence: CASKLLNYGYTF.

This chain connects TRBV5-1 to TRBJ2-3, with a weak D call TRBD2 (6 bases). Germline V CDR1 and CDR2: SGHRS, YFSETQ. The CDR3 spans 15 residues. With 6 bases removed from V and 4 bases from J, the gap between germline ends came to 18 bases. CDR3 bases: TGCGCCAGCATGGACCGCGCGGGAATCCCAGATACGCAGTATTTT. This codes for CASMDRAGIPDTQYF.

The CDR3 coding sequence is TGTGCCAGCAGCTTACGGTATAGGGGAAACACCGGGGAGCTGTTTTTT. Protein sequence: CASSLRYRGNTGELFF. This rearrangement joins TRBV7-2 to TRBJ2-2, with D perhaps matching TRBD1 (5 bases). The CDR3 sequence is 16 residues long. CDR1 is SGHTA and CDR2 is FQGNSA in the germline V gene. V lost 2 bases and J 2 bases, leaving 12 bases between the germline ends.

V is TRBV27 and J is TRBJ1-1; no reliable D call. Germline-derived CDR1 and CDR2 are MNHEY and SMNVEV (reference sequence). V was trimmed by 8 bases and J by 7 bases, leaving 11 bases between them. The CDR3 loop spans 11 amino acids. CDR3 coding DNA: TGTGCCAGCGCTAATAGGATTGAAGCTTTCTTT. This encodes CASANRIEAFF.

The chain is built from TRBV30 and TRBJ2-1, with TRBD2 as a possible D gene (5 bases). V was shortened by 4 bases and J by 9 bases, with 10 bases between the two germline ends. The CDR3 runs to 11 residues. Germline V lookup: CDR1 GTSNPN, CDR2 SVGIG (reference sequence). CDR3 amino acids: CAWTGRGEQFF. The CDR3 DNA reads as TGTGCCTGGACAGGTCGGGGTGAGCAGTTCTTC.

The rearrangement uses TRBV18 and TRBJ1-4, with no clear D. The CDR3 runs to 13 residues. Germline CDR1 KGHSH, CDR2 LQKENI. Trimming cost V 3 bases and J 8 bases, with 10 bases left between them. CDR3 in amino acids: CASSPGLVEKLFF. The CDR3 DNA reads as TGTGCCAGCTCACCGGGGTTAGTGGAAAAACTGTTTTTT.

CDR3 bases: TGTGCCAGCAGTTCATACAGGGGTGCCTACGAGCAGTACTTC. Translation: CASSSYRGAYEQYF. The V call is TRBV6-5, the J call TRBJ2-7, with TRBD1 identical over 7 bases. CDR3 length: 14 amino acids. Germline V gene lookup returns CDR1 MNHEY and CDR2 SVGAGI. V trimming: 4 bases; J trimming: 2 bases; junction bases outside the gene matches: 5.

This clone has only a few counts. The chain has TRBV6-1 and TRBJ1-2; D uncertain. V lost 0 bases and J 5 bases, leaving 13 bases between the germline ends. The germline V gene has CDR1 MNHNS and CDR2 SASEGT. This CDR3 is built from 15 residues. The CDR3 reads CASSEAGSPRYGYTF. In DNA form, the CDR3 reads TGTGCCAGCAGTGAAGCAGGAAGCCCTAGGTATGGCTACACCTTC.